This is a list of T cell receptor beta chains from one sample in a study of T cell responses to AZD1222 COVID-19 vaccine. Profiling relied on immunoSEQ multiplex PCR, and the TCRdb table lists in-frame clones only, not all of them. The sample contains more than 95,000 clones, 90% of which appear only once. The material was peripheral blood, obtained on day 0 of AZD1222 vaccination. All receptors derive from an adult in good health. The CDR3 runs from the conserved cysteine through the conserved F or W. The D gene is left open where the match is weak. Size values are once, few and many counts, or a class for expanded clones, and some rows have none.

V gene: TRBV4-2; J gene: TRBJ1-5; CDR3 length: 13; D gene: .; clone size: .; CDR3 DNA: TGTGCCAGCAGCCAAGATGGAGGACAGCCCCAGCATTTT; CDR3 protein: CASSQDGGQPQHF
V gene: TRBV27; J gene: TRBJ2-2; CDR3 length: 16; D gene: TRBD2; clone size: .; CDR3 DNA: TGTGCCAGCAGTCGCCTAGCGGGGGCCCCCTCCGGGGAGCTGTTTTTT; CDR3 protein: CASSRLAGAPSGELFF
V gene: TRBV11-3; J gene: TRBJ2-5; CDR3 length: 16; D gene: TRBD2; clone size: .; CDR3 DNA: TGTGCCAGCAGCCCCGGGACTAGCGGGGCCGGGGAGACCCAGTACTTC; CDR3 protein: CASSPGTSGAGETQYF
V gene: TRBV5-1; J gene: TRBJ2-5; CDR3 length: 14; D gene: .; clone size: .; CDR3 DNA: TGCGCCAGCAGCTTTGGGGCGTACCAAGAGACCCAGTACTTC; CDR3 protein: CASSFGAYQETQYF
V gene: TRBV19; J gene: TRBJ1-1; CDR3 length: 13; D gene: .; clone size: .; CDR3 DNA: TGTGCCAGTAGTATATCTGTCAACACTGAAGCTTTCTTT; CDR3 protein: CASSISVNTEAFF
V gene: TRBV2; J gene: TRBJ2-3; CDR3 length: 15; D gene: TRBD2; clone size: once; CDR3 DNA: TGTGCCAGCAGTGAAGAACCGGGGAGGGCAGATACGCAGTATTTT; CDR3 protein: CASSEEPGRADTQYF
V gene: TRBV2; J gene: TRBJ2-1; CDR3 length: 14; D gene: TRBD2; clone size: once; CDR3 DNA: TGTGCCAGCATCTTGAGCGGGGGGGCCAATGAGCAGTTCTTC; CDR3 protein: CASILSGGANEQFF
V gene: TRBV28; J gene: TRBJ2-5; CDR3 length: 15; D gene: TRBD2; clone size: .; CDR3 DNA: TGTGCCAGCAGTTCTCGGGGGGGTTCATTCGGGACCCAGTACTTC; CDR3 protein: CASSSRGGSFGTQYF
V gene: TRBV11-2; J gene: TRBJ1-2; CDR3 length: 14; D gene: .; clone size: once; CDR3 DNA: TGTGCCAGCAGGGCAGGGTTGTCTAACTATGGCTACACCTTC; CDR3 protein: CASRAGLSNYGYTF
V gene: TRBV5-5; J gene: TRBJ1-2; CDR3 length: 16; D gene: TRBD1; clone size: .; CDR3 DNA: TGTGCCAGCAGCTTAGACCCGGGACAGGGGGCGTATGGCTACACCTTC; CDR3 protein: CASSLDPGQGAYGYTF
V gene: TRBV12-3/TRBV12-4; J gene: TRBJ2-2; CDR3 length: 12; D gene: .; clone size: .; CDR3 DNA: TGTGCCAGCCGCCGGGGAACCGGGGAGCTGTTTTTT; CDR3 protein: CASRRGTGELFF
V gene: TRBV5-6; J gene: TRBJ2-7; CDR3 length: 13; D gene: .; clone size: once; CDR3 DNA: TGTGCCAGCAGCTTGGCTGGTAGCTACGAGCAGTACTTC; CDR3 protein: CASSLAGSYEQYF
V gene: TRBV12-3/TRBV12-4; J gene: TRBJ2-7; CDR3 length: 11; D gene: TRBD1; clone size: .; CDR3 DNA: TGTGCCAGCAGTGCACAGGGGGACCTTTACTTC; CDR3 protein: CASSAQGDLYF
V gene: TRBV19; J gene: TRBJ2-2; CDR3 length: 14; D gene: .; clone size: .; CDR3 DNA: TGTGCCAGTAGTATTCTAAGGAACACCGGGGAGCTGTTTTTT; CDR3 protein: CASSILRNTGELFF
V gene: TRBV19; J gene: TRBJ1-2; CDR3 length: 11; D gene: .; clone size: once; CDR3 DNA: TGTGCCAGTAGTATTCGGGATGGCTACACCTTC; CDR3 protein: CASSIRDGYTF
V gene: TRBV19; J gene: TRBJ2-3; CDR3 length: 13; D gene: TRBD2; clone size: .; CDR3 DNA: TGTGCCAGTTCTAGCGGTAGCACAGATACGCAGTATTTT; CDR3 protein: CASSSGSTDTQYF
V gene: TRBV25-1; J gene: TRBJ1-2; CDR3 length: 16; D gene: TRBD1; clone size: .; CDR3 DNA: TGTGCCAGCAGTGACGAGGGCCTCGGGACAGGGGATGGCTACACCTTC; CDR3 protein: CASSDEGLGTGDGYTF
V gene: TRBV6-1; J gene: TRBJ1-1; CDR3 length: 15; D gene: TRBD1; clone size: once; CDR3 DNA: TGTGCCAGCAGTGAGGCGGTAGGGGGCAACACTGAAGCTTTCTTT; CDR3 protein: CASSEAVGGNTEAFF
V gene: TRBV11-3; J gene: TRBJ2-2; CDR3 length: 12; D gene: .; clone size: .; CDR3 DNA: TGTGCCAGCAGGTCCGACGGGGGGGAGCTGTTTTTT; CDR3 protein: CASRSDGGELFF
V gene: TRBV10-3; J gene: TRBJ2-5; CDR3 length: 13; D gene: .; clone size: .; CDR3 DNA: TGTGCCATCAGTGCCGCGTTCCAAGAGACCCAGTACTTC; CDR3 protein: CAISAAFQETQYF
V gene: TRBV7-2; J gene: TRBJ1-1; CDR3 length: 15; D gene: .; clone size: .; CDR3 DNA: TGTGCCAGCAGCTTAGCTACAGGGTTGGTCACTGAAGCTTTCTTT; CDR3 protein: CASSLATGLVTEAFF
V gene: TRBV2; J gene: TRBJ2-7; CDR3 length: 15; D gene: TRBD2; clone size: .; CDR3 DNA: TGTGCCAGCAGGGCCGGGACTAGCGGTTCCTACGAGCAGTACTTC; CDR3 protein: CASRAGTSGSYEQYF
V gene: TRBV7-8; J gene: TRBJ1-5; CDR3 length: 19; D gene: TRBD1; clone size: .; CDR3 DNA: TGTGCCAGCAGCTTAGGGTATAAAAGGACAGGGGGCGCGAATCAGCCCCAGCATTTT; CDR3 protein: CASSLGYKRTGGANQPQHF
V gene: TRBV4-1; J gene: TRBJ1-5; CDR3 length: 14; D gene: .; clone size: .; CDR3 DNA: TGCGCCAGCAGCTTTCCGGGCCTTAATCAGCCCCAGCATTTT; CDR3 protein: CASSFPGLNQPQHF
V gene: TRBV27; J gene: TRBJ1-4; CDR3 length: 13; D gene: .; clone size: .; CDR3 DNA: TGTGCCAGCAGTTTATTTGTGAATGAAAAACTGTTTTTT; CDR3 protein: CASSLFVNEKLFF
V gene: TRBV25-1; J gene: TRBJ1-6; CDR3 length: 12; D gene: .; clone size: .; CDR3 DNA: TGTGCCAGCAGTGAGGGCTACTCACCCCTCCACTTT; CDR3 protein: CASSEGYSPLHF
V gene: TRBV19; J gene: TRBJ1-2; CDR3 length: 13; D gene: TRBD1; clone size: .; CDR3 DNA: TGTGCCAGTAAGCCAGGGGGGCACTATGGCTACACCTTC; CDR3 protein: CASKPGGHYGYTF
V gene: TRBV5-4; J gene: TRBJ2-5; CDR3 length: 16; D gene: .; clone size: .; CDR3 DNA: TGTGCCAGCAGGCCTGATGCGCAGGGGATGTTGGAGACCCAGTACTTC; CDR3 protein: CASRPDAQGMLETQYF
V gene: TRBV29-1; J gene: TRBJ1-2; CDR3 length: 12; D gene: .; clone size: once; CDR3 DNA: TGCAGCGTTGATAACACAGACTATGGCTACACCTTC; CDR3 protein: CSVDNTDYGYTF
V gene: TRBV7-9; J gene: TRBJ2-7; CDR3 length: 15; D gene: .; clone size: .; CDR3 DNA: TGTGCCAGCAGCTTAGGTTGGGCAGGGCCGGGAGAGCAGTACTTC; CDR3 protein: CASSLGWAGPGEQYF
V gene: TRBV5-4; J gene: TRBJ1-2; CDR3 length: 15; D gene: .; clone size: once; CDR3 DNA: TGTGCCAGCAGCTTTTGGGGTACTTGGACCTATGGCTACACCTTC; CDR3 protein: CASSFWGTWTYGYTF
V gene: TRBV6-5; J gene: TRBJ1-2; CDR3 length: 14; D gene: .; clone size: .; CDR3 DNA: TGTGCCAGCAGTTACTCGTCCGCAGCCTATGGCTACACCTTC; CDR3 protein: CASSYSSAAYGYTF
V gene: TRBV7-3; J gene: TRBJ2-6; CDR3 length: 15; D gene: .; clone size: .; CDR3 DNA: TGTGCCAGCAGCTTAGTCCCCGGTGGGGCCAACGTCCTGACTTTC; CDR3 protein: CASSLVPGGANVLTF
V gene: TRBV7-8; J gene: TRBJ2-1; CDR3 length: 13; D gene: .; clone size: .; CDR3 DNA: TGTGCCAGCAGGGGTGGTGGCTACAATGAGCAGTTCTTC; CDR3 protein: CASRGGGYNEQFF